Shown below are 2 T cell receptor beta chains from a single sample sequenced in a study of metastatic and nonmetastatic thyroid tumors. Thyroid surgery had not been preceded by any treatment in any patient. TCRdb recomputed clones from the PCR reads via MiXCR. The table records over 25,000 clones, about 17% of them present only once. Sequencing was done on a sample of blood. These receptors were collected from a female donor with papillary thyroid cancer or a benign thyroid nodule (not recorded which). Some clones in this sample may be carry-over from other donors' samples.

This clone was seen repeatedly, ten times or more. The rearrangement joins TRBV29-1 to TRBJ1-1; no clear D. Trimming pared 6 bases from V and 1 base from J, leaving 12 bases between. There are 13 residues in the CDR3. Germline assignment: CDR1 SQVTM and CDR2 ANQGSEA. DNA for the CDR3: TGCAGCGTCGTCCATGCCCCGAACACTGAAGCTTTCTTT. Amino acids: CSVVHAPNTEAFF.

This clone was counted ten times or more. The rearrangement uses TRBV20-1 and TRBJ1-1; D is ambiguous. CDR1 and CDR2 from the germline V gene are DFQATT and SNEGSKA (reference sequence). The CDR3 sequence is 12 residues long. V gave up 1 base and J gave up 0 bases, with 3 bases separating them. CDR3 nucleotide sequence: TGCAGTGCTAGAGGGGTGAACACTGAAGCTTTCTTT. This translates into CSARGVNTEAFF.